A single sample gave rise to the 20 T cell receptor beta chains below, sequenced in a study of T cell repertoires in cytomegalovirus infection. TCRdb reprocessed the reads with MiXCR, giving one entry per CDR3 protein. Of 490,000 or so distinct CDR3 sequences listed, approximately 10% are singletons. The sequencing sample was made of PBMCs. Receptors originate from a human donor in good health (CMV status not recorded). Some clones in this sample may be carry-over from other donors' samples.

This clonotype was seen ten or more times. In DNA form, the CDR3 reads TGTGCCAGCAGCCTACCCTTGGGCGGGAGAACGGGTAATGAGCAGTTCTTC. It codes for CASSLPLGGRTGNEQFF. The genes are TRBV27 and TRBJ2-1, with TRBD2 identical over 7 bases. CDR3 length: 17 residues. The J segment lost 7 bases and the V segment lost 6 bases, leaving 18 bases of the junction unmatched. CDR1 is MNHEY and CDR2 is SMNVEV in the germline V gene (reference sequence).

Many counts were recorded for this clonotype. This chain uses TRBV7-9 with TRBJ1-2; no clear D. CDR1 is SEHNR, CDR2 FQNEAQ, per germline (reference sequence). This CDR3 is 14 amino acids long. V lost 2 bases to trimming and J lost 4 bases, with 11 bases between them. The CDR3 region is CASSLLAGGYGYTF. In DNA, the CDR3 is TGTGCCAGCAGCTTACTGGCCGGTGGCTATGGCTACACCTTC.

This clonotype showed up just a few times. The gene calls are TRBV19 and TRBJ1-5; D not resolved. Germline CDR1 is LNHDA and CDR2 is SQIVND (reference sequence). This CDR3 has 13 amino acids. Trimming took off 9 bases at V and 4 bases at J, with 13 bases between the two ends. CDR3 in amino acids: CASENSLNQPQHF. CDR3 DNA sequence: TGTGCCAGCGAAAACTCATTGAATCAGCCCCAGCATTTT.

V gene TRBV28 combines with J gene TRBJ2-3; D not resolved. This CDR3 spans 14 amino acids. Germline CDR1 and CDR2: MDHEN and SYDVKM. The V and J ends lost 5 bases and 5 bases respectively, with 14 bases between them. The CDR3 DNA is TGTGCCAGCAGTGTCCCCGGGTCGGGAGATACGCAGTATTTT. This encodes CASSVPGSGDTQYF.

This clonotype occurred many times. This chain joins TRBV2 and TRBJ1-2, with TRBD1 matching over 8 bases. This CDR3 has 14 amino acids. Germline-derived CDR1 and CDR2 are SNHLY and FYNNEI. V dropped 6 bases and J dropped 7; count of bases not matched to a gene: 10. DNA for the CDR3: TGTGCCAGCAGGGGGGTCAGGGGGCGTCTTGGCTACACCTTC. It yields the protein CASRGVRGRLGYTF.

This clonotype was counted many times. Here the CDR3 reads CASSEGARGPSTDTQYF. Here the CDR3 DNA reads TGTGCCAGCAGTGAAGGAGCTAGGGGTCCTAGCACAGATACGCAGTATTTT. The chain couples TRBV25-1 to TRBJ2-3; D possibly corresponds to TRBD1 (5 bases). CDR3 length: 17 amino acids. V was cut by 2 bases and J by 0 bases, with 15 bases left in between. Germline CDR1 reads MGHDK; CDR2 reads SYGVNS.

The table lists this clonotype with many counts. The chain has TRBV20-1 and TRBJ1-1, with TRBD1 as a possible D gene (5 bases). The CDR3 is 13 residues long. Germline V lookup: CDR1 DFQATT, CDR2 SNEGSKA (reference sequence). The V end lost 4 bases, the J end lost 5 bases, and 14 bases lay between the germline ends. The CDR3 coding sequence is TGCAGTGCTATTCGCAGGGTGGGTACTGAAGCTTTCTTT. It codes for CSAIRRVGTEAFF.

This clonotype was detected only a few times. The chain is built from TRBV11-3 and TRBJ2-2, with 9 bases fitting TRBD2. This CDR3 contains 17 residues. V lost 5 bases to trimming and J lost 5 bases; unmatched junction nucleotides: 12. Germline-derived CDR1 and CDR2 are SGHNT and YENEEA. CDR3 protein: CASSPVGPAGGTGELFF. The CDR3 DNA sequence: TGTGCCAGCAGCCCTGTGGGCCCAGCGGGAGGTACCGGGGAGCTGTTTTTT.

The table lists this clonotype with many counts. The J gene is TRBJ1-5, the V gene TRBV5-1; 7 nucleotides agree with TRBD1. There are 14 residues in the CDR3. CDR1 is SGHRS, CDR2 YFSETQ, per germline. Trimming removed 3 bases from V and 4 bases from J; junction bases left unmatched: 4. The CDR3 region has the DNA TGCGCCAGCAGCTGGGACAGTAGAAATCAGCCCCAGCATTTT. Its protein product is CASSWDSRNQPQHF.

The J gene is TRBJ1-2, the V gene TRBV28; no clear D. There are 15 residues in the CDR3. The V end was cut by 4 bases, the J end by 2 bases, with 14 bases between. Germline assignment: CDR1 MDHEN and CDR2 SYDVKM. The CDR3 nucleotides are TGTGCCAGCAGTTCTCCCCTTGAGGCGAACTATGGCTACACCTTC. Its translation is CASSSPLEANYGYTF.

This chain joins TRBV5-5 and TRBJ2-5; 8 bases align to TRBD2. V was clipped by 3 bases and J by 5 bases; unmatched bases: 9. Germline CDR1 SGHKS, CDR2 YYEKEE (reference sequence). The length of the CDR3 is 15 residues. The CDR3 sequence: CASSSIAGRTETQYF. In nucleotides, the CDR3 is TGTGCCAGCAGCTCCATAGCGGGGCGGACGGAGACCCAGTACTTC.

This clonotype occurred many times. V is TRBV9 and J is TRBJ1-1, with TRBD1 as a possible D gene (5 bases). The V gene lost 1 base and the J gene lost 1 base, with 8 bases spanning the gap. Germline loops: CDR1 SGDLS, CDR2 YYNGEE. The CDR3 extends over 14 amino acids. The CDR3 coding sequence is TGTGCCAGCAGCGTAACTGGACAGAACACTGAAGCTTTCTTT. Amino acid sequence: CASSVTGQNTEAFF. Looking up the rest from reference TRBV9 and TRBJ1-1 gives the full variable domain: DSGVTQTPKHLITATGQRVTLRCSPRSGDLSVYWYQQSLDQGLQFLIQYYNGEERAKGNILERFSAQQFPDLHSELNLSSLELGDSALYFCASSVTGQNTEAFFGQGTRLTVV.

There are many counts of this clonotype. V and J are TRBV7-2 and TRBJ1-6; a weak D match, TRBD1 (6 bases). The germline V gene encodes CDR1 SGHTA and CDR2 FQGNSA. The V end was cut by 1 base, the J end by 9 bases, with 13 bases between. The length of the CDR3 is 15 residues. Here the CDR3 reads CASSLVAGESSPLHF. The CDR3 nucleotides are TGTGCCAGCAGCTTAGTAGCAGGGGAGAGTTCACCCCTCCACTTT.

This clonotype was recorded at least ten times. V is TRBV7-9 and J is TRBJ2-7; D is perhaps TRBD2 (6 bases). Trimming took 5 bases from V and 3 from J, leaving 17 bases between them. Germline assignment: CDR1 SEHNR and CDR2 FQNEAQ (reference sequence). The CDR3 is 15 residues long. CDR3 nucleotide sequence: TGTGCCAGCAGCGCGTATGGGGACTCCCACTACGAGCAGTACTTC. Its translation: CASSAYGDSHYEQYF.

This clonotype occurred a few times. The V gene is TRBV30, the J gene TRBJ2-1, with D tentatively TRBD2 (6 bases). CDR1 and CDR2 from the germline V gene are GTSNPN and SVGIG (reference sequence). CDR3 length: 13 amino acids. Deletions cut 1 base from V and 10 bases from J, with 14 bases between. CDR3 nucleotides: TGTGCCTGGAGTGCCCGTCGAGGAGGGGAGCAGTTCTTC. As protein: CAWSARRGGEQFF. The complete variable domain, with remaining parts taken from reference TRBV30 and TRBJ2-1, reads SQTIHQWPATLVQPVGSPLSLECTVEGTSNPNLYWYRQAAGRGLQLLFYSVGIGQISSEVPQNLSASRPQDRQFILSSKKLLLSDSGFYLCAWSARRGGEQFFGPGTRLTVL.

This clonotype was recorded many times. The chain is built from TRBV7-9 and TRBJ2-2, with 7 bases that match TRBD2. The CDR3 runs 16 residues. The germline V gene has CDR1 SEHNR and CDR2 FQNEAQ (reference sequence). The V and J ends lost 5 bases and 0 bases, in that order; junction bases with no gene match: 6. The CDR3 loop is CASSPPGLANTGELFF. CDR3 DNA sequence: TGTGCCAGCAGCCCCCCCGGACTAGCGAACACCGGGGAGCTGTTTTTT.

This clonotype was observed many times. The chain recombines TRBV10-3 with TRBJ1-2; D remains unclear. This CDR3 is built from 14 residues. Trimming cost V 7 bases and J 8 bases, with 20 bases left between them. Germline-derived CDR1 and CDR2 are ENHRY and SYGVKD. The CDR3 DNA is TGTGCCATCACTGATATTGGACCGACCTCAGGCTACACCTTC. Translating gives CAITDIGPTSGYTF.

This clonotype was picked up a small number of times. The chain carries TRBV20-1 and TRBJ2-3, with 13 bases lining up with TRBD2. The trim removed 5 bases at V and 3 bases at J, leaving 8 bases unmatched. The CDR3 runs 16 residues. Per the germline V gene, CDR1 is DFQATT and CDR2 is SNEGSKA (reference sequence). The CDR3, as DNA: TGCAGTGCTTCCAGGACTAGCGGGGGAGCGACAGATACGCAGTATTTT. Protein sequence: CSASRTSGGATDTQYF.

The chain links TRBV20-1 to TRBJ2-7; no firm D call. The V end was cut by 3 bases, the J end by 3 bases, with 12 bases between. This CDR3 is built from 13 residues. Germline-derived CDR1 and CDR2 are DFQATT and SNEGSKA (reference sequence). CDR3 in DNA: TGCAGTGCTAGGGAAGGAGCTGGCTACGAGCAGTACTTC. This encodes CSAREGAGYEQYF.

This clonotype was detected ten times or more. The CDR3 bases are TGTGCCAGCAGCTTATTGACAGCTGAAGCTTTCTTT. It yields the protein CASSLLTAEAFF. The V call is TRBV7-2, the J call TRBJ1-1; perhaps TRBD1 as D (5 bases). Germline-derived CDR1 and CDR2 are SGHTA and FQGNSA. The CDR3 has 12 residues. Trimming took off 2 bases at V and 6 bases at J, with 7 bases between the two ends.